Shown below are 24 T cell receptor beta chains from a single sample sequenced in a study of graft-versus-host responses after intestinal transplantation. Method: immunoSEQ multiplex PCR; TCRdb's copy keeps in-frame clones and lacks some. The sample has tens of thousands of clones; about 89% are singletons. No antigen has been assigned to these receptors. Here the sequenced sample was unstimulated CD8+ T cells sorted from spleen or lymph node cells, taken before intestinal transplant. The receptors were gathered from a human donor who received an intestinal transplant.

The chain couples TRBV5-1 to TRBJ2-5; TRBD2 aligns across 12 bases. CDR1 is SGHRS and CDR2 is YFSETQ in the germline V gene. J lost 5 bases, V lost 4 bases, and 12 bases had no gene match. The CDR3 is made up of 17 amino acids. The CDR3 bases are TGCGCCAGCAGCCCCAGAGGGCCTAGCGGGAGGGAGGAGACCCAGTACTTC. Translating gives CASSPRGPSGREETQYF. Combining the CDR3 with reference TRBV5-1 and TRBJ2-5 gives the whole variable domain KAGVTQTPRYLIKTRGQQVTLSCSPISGHRSVSWYQQTPGQGLQFLFEYFSETQRNKGNFPGRFSGRQFSNSRSEMNVSTLELGDSALYLCASSPRGPSGREETQYFGPGTRLLVL.

The rearrangement joins TRBV28 to TRBJ2-7, with 12 bases matching TRBD2. The CDR3 is made up of 13 amino acids. The germline CDR1 and CDR2 sequences are MDHEN and SYDVKM. The J segment lost 5 bases and the V segment lost 5 bases, leaving 1 base of the junction unmatched. CDR3 loop: CASSLAGGDEQYF. The CDR3 DNA reads TGTGCCAGCAGTCTAGCGGGAGGGGACGAGCAGTACTTC.

The chain couples TRBV11-2 to TRBJ2-7, with D perhaps TRBD1 (6 bases). Germline V gene sequence: CDR1 SGHAT, CDR2 FQNNGV. The CDR3 has 14 amino acids. V shed 3 bases and J shed 3 bases, with 12 bases lying between them. The chain's CDR3 is CASSFSGADYEQYF. In DNA, the CDR3 is TGTGCCAGCAGCTTTTCAGGGGCGGACTACGAGCAGTACTTC.

The gene calls are TRBV7-8 and TRBJ2-7, with 8 positions matching TRBD1. From germline, CDR1 is SGHVS and CDR2 FQNEAQ. V shed 4 bases, J shed 6 bases, and the junction held 5 bases outside the gene matches. CDR3 length: 13 amino acids. The CDR3 is CASSWTGTLEQYF. CDR3 coding DNA: TGTGCCAGCAGCTGGACAGGGACTCTCGAGCAGTACTTC.

The V call is TRBV27, the J call TRBJ1-2; TRBD1 might be the D (6 bases). The CDR3 is made up of 15 amino acids. Germline V gives CDR1 MNHEY, CDR2 SMNVEV (reference sequence). V lost 3 bases and J lost 5, with 16 bases in between. CDR3 amino acids: CASSLWGGGEYGYTF. In nucleotides, the CDR3 is TGTGCCAGCAGTTTGTGGGGGGGCGGAGAGTATGGCTACACCTTC.

There are a few counts of this clone. V gene TRBV30 combines with J gene TRBJ2-7; 10 bases agree with TRBD1. The CDR3 length is 14 residues. Germline V gene lookup returns CDR1 GTSNPN and CDR2 SVGIG (reference sequence). Trimming at V came to 2 bases and at J to 3 bases, leaving 4 bases not matched to a gene. The CDR3: CAWSPGTGDYEQYF. The CDR3 nucleotides are TGTGCCTGGAGTCCCGGGACAGGGGACTACGAGCAGTACTTC.

This clone has a single count. V is TRBV28 and J is TRBJ2-7, with 8 bases identical to TRBD1. CDR1 and CDR2 from the germline V gene are MDHEN and SYDVKM. This CDR3 contains 16 residues. The junction had 13 bases not matched to a gene; V was cut back by 3 bases and J by 6 bases. Here the CDR3 DNA reads TGTGCCAGCAGTTTGAATCTCGAGACAGGGGTAAGCGAGCAGTACTTC. As protein: CASSLNLETGVSEQYF.

This clone was counted only a few times. V and J are TRBV6-5 and TRBJ1-4; D gene unclear. V lost 5 bases, J lost 4 bases, and 11 bases lay in between. CDR3 size: 14 residues. The V gene's germline CDR1 is MNHEY and CDR2 SVGAGI. The CDR3, as DNA: TGTGCCAGCAGTCTCTCGGGAGTTAATGAAAAACTGTTTTTT. Translated, it gives CASSLSGVNEKLFF.

The chain employs TRBV7-9 and TRBJ2-7; possibly TRBD2 for D (6 bases). Germline V gives CDR1 SEHNR, CDR2 FQNEAQ (reference sequence). CDR3 length: 14 amino acids. Deletions cut 1 base from V and 3 bases from J, with 10 bases between. The CDR3 loop reads CASSLGYGSYEQYF. As DNA, the CDR3 is TGTGCCAGCAGCTTAGGTTACGGGAGCTACGAGCAGTACTTC.

This clone came up once. The V gene is TRBV4-1, the J gene TRBJ1-4, with D perhaps TRBD1 (6 bases). This CDR3 is built from 16 residues. Trimming cost V 0 bases and J 4 bases, with 12 bases left between them. Germline V gene data show CDR1 as MGHRA and CDR2 as YSYEKL. CDR3 residues: CASSQEIGTSNEKLFF. The CDR3 DNA reads as TGCGCCAGCAGCCAAGAGATAGGGACAAGTAATGAAAAACTGTTTTTT.

The chain couples TRBV2 to TRBJ1-1, with D possibly matching TRBD1 (6 bases). Germline V gene sequence: CDR1 SNHLY, CDR2 FYNNEI. Trimming removed 2 bases at V and 1 base at J, with 17 bases between. This CDR3 region has 17 residues. Written as DNA, the CDR3 is TGTGCCAGCAGTGAAAGGGGACACCGCACAGAGAACACTGAAGCTTTCTTT. It codes for CASSERGHRTENTEAFF.

The gene calls are TRBV27 and TRBJ2-3; 11 bases map to TRBD2. The CDR3 loop spans 18 amino acids. From germline, CDR1 is MNHEY and CDR2 SMNVEV (reference sequence). Unmatched junction bases numbered 8, after V lost 0 bases and J lost 3 bases. The CDR3 DNA reads TGTGCCAGCAGTTTATCGGCTAGCGGGGGGAGCTGGACAGATACGCAGTATTTT. Translating it yields CASSLSASGGSWTDTQYF.

This clone appeared a single time. The V gene is TRBV4-2, the J gene TRBJ2-1, with 9 bases that match TRBD2. Per the germline V gene, CDR1 is LGHNA and CDR2 is YNFKEQ. The V and J ends lost 4 bases and 2 bases, in that order; junction bases with no gene match: 6. The CDR3 length is 16 residues. CDR3 amino acids: CASSPSGGGAYNEQFF. CDR3 sequence (DNA): TGTGCCAGCAGCCCGAGTGGCGGGGGGGCCTACAATGAGCAGTTCTTC.

The chain carries TRBV5-4 and TRBJ2-7; a weak D match, TRBD1 (6 bases). Germline lookup yields CDR1 SGHNT and CDR2 YYREEE (reference sequence). Deletions cut 4 bases from V and 2 bases from J, with 13 bases between. The CDR3 extends over 14 amino acids. This chain's CDR3 is CASSPRTEPYEQYF. CDR3 nucleotide sequence: TGTGCCAGCAGCCCTAGGACAGAGCCCTACGAGCAGTACTTC. Full variable domain (remainder filled in from reference TRBV5-4 and TRBJ2-7): ETGVTQSPTHLIKTRGQQVTLRCSSQSGHNTVSWYQQALGQGPQFIFQYYREEENGRGNFPPRFSGLQFPNYSSELNVNALELDDSALYLCASSPRTEPYEQYFGPGTRLTVT.

DNA for the CDR3: TGTGCCAGCAGTTTATCCGGACAGGGGATCCAAGAGACCCAGTACTTC. As protein: CASSLSGQGIQETQYF. The chain joins TRBV27 to TRBJ2-5; 9 nucleotides match TRBD1. Unmatched junction bases numbered 3, after V lost 0 bases and J lost 1 base. The germline V gene has CDR1 MNHEY and CDR2 SMNVEV (reference sequence). The CDR3 is made up of 16 amino acids.

The V gene is TRBV2, the J gene TRBJ2-5, with TRBD1 identical over 7 bases. The CDR3 consists of 15 residues. The germline CDR1 and CDR2 sequences are SNHLY and FYNNEI. The V and J ends lost 4 bases and 2 bases, in that order; junction bases with no gene match: 7. CDR3 sequence: CASSGLTGDQETQYF. CDR3 nucleotides: TGTGCCAGCAGTGGATTAACAGGGGATCAAGAGACCCAGTACTTC.

The chain combines TRBV5-4 with TRBJ2-7; 11 positions agree with TRBD2. The CDR3 has 14 amino acids. Trimming removed 4 bases from V and 3 bases from J; junction bases left unmatched: 3. Germline assignment: CDR1 SGHNT and CDR2 YYREEE (reference sequence). The CDR3 region has the DNA TGTGCCAGCAGCCCCGGGACTAGCGGCTACGAGCAGTACTTC. Protein: CASSPGTSGYEQYF.

The chain carries TRBV5-1 and TRBJ2-7, with D tentatively TRBD2 (5 bases). Trimming removed 0 bases from V and 6 bases from J, with 16 bases in between. Germline V gives CDR1 SGHRS, CDR2 YFSETQ. CDR3 length equals 15 residues. The CDR3 loop is CASSLGPPGSLEQYF. CDR3 sequence (DNA): TGCGCCAGCAGCTTGGGGCCCCCGGGGTCTCTCGAGCAGTACTTC.

V is TRBV30 and J is TRBJ1-1; no clear D gene. The CDR3 is made up of 13 amino acids. Germline CDR1 is GTSNPN and CDR2 is SVGIG (reference sequence). The germline V and J ends were trimmed by 2 bases and 0 bases, with 7 bases remaining between them. The CDR3 DNA reads TGTGCCTGGAGTCCAGTTATGAACACTGAAGCTTTCTTT. Translated: CAWSPVMNTEAFF.

This sequence joins TRBV28 and TRBJ1-2, with a tentative D call TRBD1 (6 bases). The germline V and J ends were trimmed by 7 bases and 7 bases, with 13 bases remaining between them. Germline CDR1 and CDR2: MDHEN and SYDVKM. CDR3 length: 12 residues. The CDR3, as DNA: TGTGCCAGCAACACCAGGGGTACTGGCTACACCTTC. This codes for CASNTRGTGYTF.

The chain carries TRBV6-6 and TRBJ2-7; 11 positions match TRBD2. Germline values: CDR1 MNHNY, CDR2 SVGAGI (reference sequence). V shed 5 bases and J 7 bases; nucleotides not matched to a gene: 7. The CDR3 sequence is 14 residues long. The CDR3 region has the DNA TGTGCCAGCAGTCGGGTAGCGGGAGGGAGGGAGCAGTACTTC. Protein product: CASSRVAGGREQYF.

The V call is TRBV27, the J call TRBJ1-1; D is possibly TRBD1 (6 bases). CDR3 length: 12 amino acids. CDR1 and CDR2 (germline): MNHEY, SMNVEV (reference sequence). V dropped 4 bases and J dropped 9 bases, with 12 bases sitting between them. The CDR3 DNA follows: TGTGCCAGCAGTTCCAACAGGGAACAAGCTTTCTTT. It codes for CASSSNREQAFF.

The chain couples TRBV25-1 to TRBJ2-5, with 7 bases that match TRBD1. Germline V gives CDR1 MGHDK, CDR2 SYGVNS. This CDR3 is built from 13 residues. V trimming: 8 bases; J trimming: 2 bases; junction bases outside the gene matches: 5. The CDR3 spells CASGGTVQETQYF. CDR3 bases: TGTGCCAGCGGTGGGACAGTACAAGAGACCCAGTACTTC.

The V call is TRBV13, the J call TRBJ1-1, with 7 bases identical to TRBD1. Germline CDR1 PRHDT, CDR2 FYEKMQ (reference sequence). This CDR3 is 15 amino acids long. V lost 5 bases and J lost 0; bases outside the gene matches: 6. In DNA, the CDR3 is TGTGCCAGCAGCCCCAGACAGGGTTTGAACACTGAAGCTTTCTTT. Translation: CASSPRQGLNTEAFF.